This T cell receptor (beta chain) originates from a study of OX40 agonist ivuxolimab in advanced cancers. Germline-derived CDR1 and CDR2 are MNHNY and SVGAGI (reference sequence). This CDR3 region has 15 residues. V lost 2 bases to trimming and J lost 5 bases, with 15 bases between them. This clone was seen a few times. Here immunoSEQ multiplex PCR was the method, and the copy in TCRdb shows in-frame clones only, minus some. The table records more than 15,000 clones, around four fifths of them present only once. Sampled blood was obtained at baseline, cycle 4 day 1, and cycle 7 day 1. The source material was CD4+ or CD8+ T cells sorted from blood, sampled in a trial of the OX40 agonist ivuxolimab. The gene calls are TRBV6-6 and TRBJ2-5; a weak D match, TRBD1 (6 bases). The TCR comes from an adult with an advanced solid tumor such as melanoma, head and neck, liver or kidney cancer. The CDR3 DNA reads as TGTGCCAGCAGTTACCCCCAGGGGTTCGATGAGACCCAGTACTTC. Translation: CASSYPQGFDETQYF.